Shown below are 30 T cell receptor beta chains from a single sample sequenced in a study of control samples from healthy donors and cancer patients (TCRdb year 2020). To prepare the library, the immunoSEQ multiplex PCR assay was applied. In its TCRdb copy, this immuneACCESS table keeps in-frame sequences only and misses some clones. Where compared with another copy, unresolved V genes explain less than half of these, and the others have no known cause. This sample holds fewer than 70,000 clones; 94% were observed only once. The ten largest account for around 3.7% of the sample. The specimen was blood. Receptors originate from a man aged 25 to 40 in good health.

The rearrangement links TRBV27 to TRBJ1-6; 7 bases match TRBD1. This CDR3 has 15 residues. Germline CDR1 reads MNHEY; CDR2 reads SMNVEV (reference sequence). J was trimmed by 7 bases and V by 5 bases; bases with no gene match: 8. The CDR3 region has the DNA TGTGCCAGCAGTCCCCCGACAGGGCTGAATTCACCCCTCCACTTT. Residues: CASSPPTGLNSPLHF.

The gene calls are TRBV15 and TRBJ1-1; no definite D call. V was clipped by 4 bases and J by 2 bases, with 8 bases between them. Germline CDR1 is LNHNV and CDR2 is YYDKDF (reference sequence). The CDR3 is 13 residues long. CDR3 residues: CATSIDLNTEAFF. Here the CDR3 DNA reads TGTGCCACCAGCATTGACCTAAACACTGAAGCTTTCTTT.

On this clone itself: The sample holds other DNA sequences that translate to the same CDR3. CDR3: CASSQSVSNFYGYTF. CDR3 DNA sequence: TGCGCCAGCAGCCAAAGTGTCAGTAATTTCTATGGCTACACCTTC. The chain links TRBV4-3 to TRBJ1-2; D is unclear. This CDR3 region has 15 residues. With 2 bases removed from V and 4 bases from J, the gap between germline ends came to 14 bases. Germline V gene lookup returns CDR1 LGHNA and CDR2 YSLEER.

CDR3 sequence reads: CASSWLLRFMNTEAFF. As DNA, the CDR3 is TGTGCCAGCAGCTGGTTGTTAAGGTTCATGAACACTGAAGCTTTCTTT. The gene calls are TRBV5-5 and TRBJ1-1; no clear D gene. Deletions cut 3 bases from V and 0 bases from J, with 15 bases between. The germline V gene has CDR1 SGHKS and CDR2 YYEKEE (reference sequence). CDR3 size: 16 residues.

This clone has just a few counts. The chain joins TRBV4-1 to TRBJ1-5, with D unclear. From germline, CDR1 is MGHRA and CDR2 YSYEKL. Trimming pared 3 bases from V and 0 bases from J, leaving 12 bases between. This CDR3 spans 16 amino acids. CDR3 region: CASSQSQQISNQPQHF. CDR3 bases: TGCGCCAGCAGCCAGTCACAGCAAATTAGCAATCAGCCCCAGCATTTT.

The genes are TRBV6-2 or TRBV6-3 and TRBJ1-2; D is uncertain. The CDR3 spans 16 residues. The germline V gene encodes CDR1 MNHEY and CDR2 SVGEGT. The ends were cut back, 2 bases at V and 4 bases at J, with 17 bases in the middle. CDR3 DNA sequence: TGTGCCAGCAGTTACCGGGCTATAGTTTTTGGCTATGGCTACACCTTC. Amino acid sequence: CASSYRAIVFGYGYTF.

The chain uses TRBV29-1 and TRBJ1-1; D is undetermined. V lost 7 bases and J 6 bases, leaving 12 bases between the germline ends. The CDR3 is 11 residues long. The germline V gene has CDR1 SQVTM and CDR2 ANQGSEA. CDR3 DNA sequence: TGCAGCGCACTAGCTGGGGCTGAAGCTTTCTTT. Translation: CSALAGAEAFF.

The chain couples TRBV5-1 to TRBJ1-2; D perhaps matches TRBD1 (5 bases). V lost 0 bases and J lost 3, with 18 bases in between. There are 17 residues in the CDR3. The germline CDR1 and CDR2 sequences are SGHRS and YFSETQ. In DNA, the CDR3 is TGCGCCAGCAGCTTGGCAGGGCCCTCGAGTGGGCACTATGGCTACACCTTC. Protein sequence: CASSLAGPSSGHYGYTF.

The chain employs TRBV2 and TRBJ1-6; possible D gene TRBD1, 6 bases. V was trimmed by 10 bases and J by 10 bases, leaving 20 bases between them. Germline V gene data show CDR1 as SNHLY and CDR2 as FYNNEI. This CDR3 comprises 14 residues. The CDR3 region is CAIGGAGPNSPLHF. DNA of the CDR3: TGTGCCATCGGGGGGGCAGGGCCTAACTCACCCCTCCACTTT.

The rearrangement links TRBV29-1 to TRBJ2-7, with TRBD2 identical over 7 bases. The V segment lost 4 bases and the J segment 0 bases; nucleotides outside the gene matches: 3. The CDR3 totals 13 residues. CDR1 is SQVTM, CDR2 ANQGSEA, per germline. For the CDR3, the DNA is TGCAGCGTTGCTAGCGGAAGCTCCTACGAGCAGTACTTC. This gives the protein CSVASGSSYEQYF.

This clone was recorded once. CDR3 nucleotides: TGCAGTGCTAGTCGAGGGGGTGATAATTCACCCCTCCACTTT. Encoded protein: CSASRGGDNSPLHF. The V gene is TRBV20-1, the J gene TRBJ1-6; D may be TRBD1 (6 bases). CDR3 length: 14 amino acids. CDR1 is DFQATT and CDR2 is SNEGSKA in the germline V gene (reference sequence). Trimming took 3 bases from V and 5 from J, leaving 11 bases between them.

The CDR3 DNA sequence: TGTGCCAGTAGTGTTGGGGTATTTTCTTACGAGCAGTACTTC. Protein product: CASSVGVFSYEQYF. The chain combines TRBV19 with TRBJ2-7; no reliable D call. The V end was cut by 5 bases, the J end by 4 bases, with 15 bases between. This CDR3 has 14 residues. CDR1 and CDR2 (germline): LNHDA, SQIVND (reference sequence). The full variable domain, completed using reference TRBV19 and TRBJ2-7, is DGGITQSPKYLFRKEGQNVTLSCEQNLNHDAMYWYRQDPGQGLRLIYYSQIVNDFQKGDIAEGYSVSREKKESFPLTVTSAQKNPTAFYLCASSVGVFSYEQYFGPGTRLTVT.

The rearrangement uses TRBV4-2 and TRBJ1-5; D not certain. V lost 0 bases and J lost 3, with 12 bases in between. Germline V gene lookup returns CDR1 LGHNA and CDR2 YNFKEQ. CDR3 size: 16 residues. The CDR3, as DNA: TGTGCCAGCAGCCAAGATGTCGGGAGGGACAATCAGCCCCAGCATTTT. Translation: CASSQDVGRDNQPQHF.

The genes are TRBV5-5 and TRBJ2-2, with 7 bases that match TRBD2. Germline lookup yields CDR1 SGHKS and CDR2 YYEKEE (reference sequence). Trimming cost V 1 base and J 5 bases; bases outside gene matches: 5. CDR3 length: 15 amino acids. CDR3 DNA sequence: TGTGCCAGCAGCTTGCTGGGGGGGATGACCGGGGAGCTGTTTTTT. It codes for CASSLLGGMTGELFF.

The table lists this clone with a count of one. The genes are TRBV29-1 and TRBJ2-6; 7 positions agree with TRBD1. Germline CDR1 is SQVTM and CDR2 is ANQGSEA. V trimming: 4 bases; J trimming: 1 base; junction bases outside the gene matches: 4. This CDR3 comprises 15 residues. The CDR3 DNA reads as TGCAGCGTTGGTAACAGGGGATCTGGGGCCAACGTCCTGACTTTC. It translates to CSVGNRGSGANVLTF. The full variable domain, its missing parts supplied by reference TRBV29-1 and TRBJ2-6, is SAVISQKPSRDICQRGTSLTIQCQVDSQVTMMFWYRQQPGQSLTLIATANQGSEATYESGFVIDKFPISRPNLTFSTLTVSNMSPEDSSIYLCSVGNRGSGANVLTFGAGSRLTVL.

The chain carries TRBV6-1 and TRBJ1-2, with D maybe TRBD1 (5 bases). The germline V and J ends were trimmed by 3 bases and 8 bases, with 19 bases remaining between them. CDR1 is MNHNS and CDR2 is SASEGT in the germline V gene. CDR3 length equals 15 residues. CDR3 DNA: TGTGCCAGCAGTGACGGGACTATCTACCTCTCGGGCTACACCTTC. Its translation: CASSDGTIYLSGYTF.

The chain recombines TRBV6-4 with TRBJ1-1; possible D gene TRBD1, 6 bases. Trimming removed 5 bases at V and 5 bases at J, with 12 bases between. This CDR3 spans 13 amino acids. Germline CDR1 MRHNA, CDR2 SNTAGT. CDR3 loop: CASSSDSWTEAFF. The CDR3 DNA follows: TGTGCCAGCAGTTCGGACAGTTGGACTGAAGCTTTCTTT.

The chain combines TRBV30 with TRBJ2-7; D perhaps matches TRBD2 (7 bases). V lost 4 bases and J 6 bases, leaving 13 bases between the germline ends. This CDR3 has 12 amino acids. The germline gives CDR1 GTSNPN, CDR2 SVGIG (reference sequence). The CDR3 loop reads CAWNGGAGEQYF. CDR3 coding DNA: TGTGCCTGGAATGGGGGGGCAGGCGAGCAGTACTTC.

The V gene is TRBV6-5, the J gene TRBJ1-1, with D possibly matching TRBD1 (5 bases). CDR1 and CDR2 from the germline V gene are MNHEY and SVGAGI. The germline V and J ends were trimmed by 2 bases and 0 bases, with 7 bases remaining between them. The CDR3 loop spans 14 amino acids. CDR3 residues: CASSYGGMNTEAFF. Here the CDR3 DNA reads TGTGCCAGCAGTTACGGGGGGATGAACACTGAAGCTTTCTTT.

The chain is built from TRBV29-1 and TRBJ1-1; the D is unclear. There are 10 residues in the CDR3. Trimming took 4 bases from V and 3 from J, leaving 3 bases between them. CDR1 SQVTM and CDR2 ANQGSEA come from the germline V gene. CDR3 coding DNA: TGCAGCGTTGGGGACACTGAAGCTTTCTTT. This sequence encodes CSVGDTEAFF.

The chain has TRBV10-3 and TRBJ1-1, with a possible D match to TRBD1 (5 bases). Trimming removed 4 bases from V and 4 bases from J, with 10 bases in between. The CDR3 length is 13 residues. Germline CDR1 and CDR2: ENHRY and SYGVKD. The CDR3 reads CAISGDGITEAFF. The CDR3 nucleotides are TGTGCCATCAGTGGGGACGGGATCACTGAAGCTTTCTTT.

The chain combines TRBV2 with TRBJ1-3, with D uncertain. Germline CDR1 is SNHLY and CDR2 is FYNNEI. Trimming removed 6 bases at V and 2 bases at J, with 8 bases between. The CDR3 is made up of 13 amino acids. The DNA for the CDR3 is TGTGCCAGCAGACGCTACACTGGAAACACCATATATTTT. Translation: CASRRYTGNTIYF.

V is TRBV3-1 (or the pseudogene TRBV3-2) and J is TRBJ1-2; D gene uncertain. With 1 base removed from V and 5 bases from J, the gap between germline ends came to 8 bases. This CDR3 region has 13 residues. Germline lookup yields CDR1 LGHDT and CDR2 YNNKEL (reference sequence). This chain's CDR3 is CASSQGWNYGYTF. The CDR3 region has the DNA TGTGCCAGCAGCCAAGGGTGGAATTATGGCTACACCTTC.

This chain joins TRBV7-2 and TRBJ2-2, with 7 bases matching TRBD2. The CDR3 spans 15 residues. Germline V CDR1 and CDR2: SGHTA, FQGNSA. The J segment lost 1 base and the V segment lost 4 bases, leaving 3 bases of the junction unmatched. CDR3 region: CASSWGLQNTGELFF. The DNA for the CDR3 is TGTGCCAGCAGCTGGGGACTACAGAACACCGGGGAGCTGTTTTTT.

V usage is TRBV5-1 and J usage is TRBJ2-2; D tentatively fits TRBD1 or TRBD2 (6 bases each). The CDR3 contains 16 residues. V was clipped by 0 bases and J by 2 bases, with 11 bases between them. CDR1 and CDR2 from the germline V gene are SGHRS and YFSETQ. CDR3 region: CASSLEGGINTGELFF. DNA of the CDR3: TGCGCCAGCAGCTTGGAAGGGGGGATAAACACCGGGGAGCTGTTTTTT.

The gene calls are TRBV19 and TRBJ2-4; 8 nucleotides line up with TRBD1. CDR3 size: 17 residues. With V trimmed by 4 bases and J by 0 bases, 8 bases remained unmatched. CDR1 is LNHDA, CDR2 SQIVND, per germline (reference sequence). The CDR3 is CASSSEQGVLAKNIQYF. In DNA, the CDR3 is TGTGCCAGTAGTAGTGAACAGGGGGTACTAGCCAAAAACATTCAGTACTTC.

This clone was observed a single time. The chain joins TRBV5-1 to TRBJ2-3; D remains unclear. The germline CDR1 and CDR2 sequences are SGHRS and YFSETQ. Trimming removed 0 bases at V and 0 bases at J, with 11 bases between. CDR3 length: 16 residues. CDR3 DNA sequence: TGCGCCAGCAGCTTGGAGGCGGTGTCTAGCACAGATACGCAGTATTTT. Its protein product is CASSLEAVSSTDTQYF.

This clone was counted a single time. The chain links TRBV5-5 to TRBJ2-3; 12 bases align to TRBD2. The trim removed 4 bases at V and 3 bases at J, leaving 3 bases unmatched. The CDR3 is 15 amino acids. CDR1 and CDR2 (germline): SGHKS, YYEKEE (reference sequence). CDR3 region: CASSKTSGGTDTQYF. CDR3 coding DNA: TGTGCCAGCAGCAAGACTAGCGGGGGAACAGATACGCAGTATTTT.

The chain employs TRBV2 and TRBJ1-5, with TRBD1 matching 7 bases. The CDR3 has 14 residues. Unmatched junction bases numbered 6, after V lost 3 bases and J lost 7 bases. Germline CDR1 and CDR2: SNHLY and FYNNEI. The CDR3, as DNA: TGTGCCAGCAGTGATTCAGGGGGGACCCAGCCCCAGCATTTT. Protein product: CASSDSGGTQPQHF.

The chain joins TRBV4-3 to TRBJ2-7; the D gene could be TRBD1 or TRBD2 (5 bases each). This CDR3 is built from 16 residues. Trimming took off 4 bases at V and 7 bases at J, with 23 bases between the two ends. Germline V lookup: CDR1 LGHNA, CDR2 YSLEER. The CDR3 DNA follows: TGCGCCAGCAGCCCGGGGACGTCATATCAGCATATGGAGCAGTACTTC. As protein: CASSPGTSYQHMEQYF.